A selection of T cell receptor beta chains follows, all from one sample in a study of PD-1 blockade in classical Hodgkin lymphoma. Assay: immunoSEQ multiplex PCR; the TCRdb copy retains only in-frame clones and omits some. The sample contains roughly 15,000 clones, over 60% of which appear only once. Here the sequenced sample was peripheral blood mononuclear cells (PBMCs), taken before the second cycle of nivolumab. These receptors all come from a human donor with classical Hodgkin lymphoma. The CDR3 runs from the conserved cysteine through the conserved F or W. The D gene is left open where the match is weak. Not all rows give a size; the values are once, few, many and, for expanded clones, a class.

clone_size d_call j_call v_call cdr3_nt cdr3_aa
- TRBD2 TRBJ2-5 TRBV28 TGTGCCAGCAGTCTGGGGACTAGCGGCCAGCGCGGGGCCCAGTACTTC CASSLGTSGQRGAQYF
- TRBD1 TRBJ1-2 TRBV4-1 TGCGCCAGCAGCCAAGATCACAGGGGGAATGGCTACACCTTC CASSQDHRGNGYTF
medium-sized TRBD2 TRBJ2-1 TRBV14 TGTGCCAGCAGCCCGTCGCGGGAGGGCCGCGAGCAGTTCTTC CASSPSREGREQFF
few TRBD2 TRBJ2-7 TRBV4-1 TGCGCCAGCAGCCAAGATCGACTAGCGGGCGAGCAGTACTTC CASSQDRLAGEQYF
- - TRBJ1-1 TRBV25-1 TGTGCCAGCAGTGGGTCCGGCTTTTGGACTGAAGCTTTCTTT CASSGSGFWTEAFF
- - TRBJ2-6 TRBV21-1 TGTGCCAGCAGCAAAGGGGGGAACAGGGAAGCTGGGGCCAACGTCCTGACTTTC CASSKGGNREAGANVLTF
few - TRBJ1-6 TRBV6-6 TGTGCCAGCAGTTACGAACCGGGACCGCCCTTCCCCCTCCACTTT CASSYEPGPPFPLHF
- - TRBJ1-3 TRBV19 TGTGCCAGTAGTTCAATCCCGGGACGGTGGGGCTCTGGAAACACCATATATTTT CASSSIPGRWGSGNTIYF
- TRBD1 TRBJ2-3 TRBV7-9 TGTGCCAGCAGCCAGAACAGGGGAAAGGAGGCAGATACGCAGTATTTT CASSQNRGKEADTQYF
- TRBD2 TRBJ2-1 TRBV7-9 TGTGCCAGCAGCCAACCCGGACTAGCGGGAGGGCCTCAGGAGCAGTTCTTC CASSQPGLAGGPQEQFF
- TRBD2 TRBJ2-1 TRBV5-8 TGTGCCAGCAGCGCTAGCGGGAGGGGCTACAATGAGCAGTTCTTC CASSASGRGYNEQFF
- TRBD1 TRBJ1-2 TRBV29-1 TGCAGCGTACAGGGGTTGGGAGGCTACACCTTC CSVQGLGGYTF
- TRBD2 TRBJ2-2 TRBV10-3 TGTGCCATCAAGTCGGGGCTAGCGGGATACACCGGGGAGCTGTTTTTT CAIKSGLAGYTGELFF
once - TRBJ1-2 TRBV2 TGTGCCAGCAGCGCCGAGCAGAGCTATGGCTACACCTTC CASSAEQSYGYTF
- TRBD2 TRBJ2-2 TRBV19 TGTGCCAGTAGTATTGGCGGGAGGGCCGGGACCGGGGAGCTGTTTTTT CASSIGGRAGTGELFF
- - TRBJ1-3 TRBV5-4 TGTGCCAGCAGCCGCGGACAGATCTCTGGAAACACCATATATTTT CASSRGQISGNTIYF
- - TRBJ2-1 TRBV19 TGTGCCAGTAGTATAAGAATAGGCGGGTTCTACAATGAGCAGTTCTTC CASSIRIGGFYNEQFF
few TRBD2 TRBJ2-1 TRBV10-3 TGTGCCATCAGTGATGGGACTAGCGGGGAGAGAATAGACAATGAGCAGTTCTTC CAISDGTSGERIDNEQFF
few TRBD2 TRBJ2-6 TRBV7-2 TGTGCCAGCAGCTTAGTGGCGGGAGGATCCGGGGCCAACGTCCTGACTTTC CASSLVAGGSGANVLTF
- TRBD1 TRBJ1-6 TRBV23-1 TGCGCCAGCAGATACAACAGGGGATTAGAAACCTATAATTCACCCCTCCACTTT CASRYNRGLETYNSPLHF
- - TRBJ2-7 TRBV13 TGTGCCAGCAGCGTAGGAGGGGGCTACGAGCAGTACTTC CASSVGGGYEQYF
- TRBD1 TRBJ2-7 TRBV27 TGTGCCAGCAGTTCGACAGGGGGCTTATCCTACGAGCAGTACTTC CASSSTGGLSYEQYF
medium-sized TRBD1 TRBJ1-5 TRBV28 TGTGCCAGCAGTCCGGGGACAGTCCAGCACAATCAGCCCCAGCATTTT CASSPGTVQHNQPQHF
- TRBD2 TRBJ2-5 TRBV7-8 TGTGCCAGCAGCTTAGCGACGACTAGCGGGAGGAAGAATGCAGAGACCCAGTACTTC CASSLATTSGRKNAETQYF
- TRBD1 TRBJ1-5 TRBV30 TGTGCCTGGAGTCGACAGGGCTATAGCAATCAGCCCCAGCATTTT CAWSRQGYSNQPQHF
medium-sized - TRBJ2-4 TRBV20-1 TGCAGTGTGGCTCGGCGAAACATTCAGTACTTC CSVARRNIQYF
once - TRBJ2-7 TRBV28 TGTGCCAGCAGTTTACGTGGGACAATCTCCTACGAGCAGTACTTC CASSLRGTISYEQYF
- - TRBJ2-5 TRBV19 TGTGCCAGTAGTATAAGTTTTTATTCTGCGGAGACCCAGTACTTC CASSISFYSAETQYF